This T cell receptor beta chain is from a study of Graves' ophthalmopathy and Graves' hyperthyroidism. This clonotype was recorded at least ten times. Its specificity is not known. For donors with ophthalmopathy, the disease showed moderate-to-severe activity, reached CAS ≥3 and NOSPECS ≥4, and had lasted under 3 months. The PBMCs used were ones drawn from less than 12 ml of fresh peripheral blood. Scientists amplified the TCR beta CDR3 regions from RNA transcripts. A first-round RT-PCR used HTBI primers, followed by a second-round multiplex PCR. TCRdb reprocessed the multiplex PCR reads via MiXCR and lists one record per CDR3 protein. The data hold fewer than 400,000 distinct CDR3 sequences, with about 18% observed a single time. The CDR3 sequence is 15 residues long. Germline values: CDR1 LGHDT, CDR2 YNNKEL (reference sequence). The germline V and J ends were trimmed by 4 bases and 7 bases, with 19 bases remaining between them.

Study-wide results and caveats: Blood shared most expanded thyroid clonotypes above 0.001 frequency.

Sample: peripheral blood. The TCR originated in a woman aged 18-29 years with Graves' ophthalmopathy. The chain employs TRBV3-1 and TRBJ2-5, with D tentatively TRBD1 or TRBD2 (5 bases each). The CDR3 sequence: CASSRGTLVVSTQYF. CDR3 sequence (DNA): TGTGCCAGCAGCCGAGGGACGTTGGTAGTGTCGACCCAGTACTTC.